The 27 T cell receptor beta chains presented below share a single source sample, sequenced in a study of blood T cells in healthy people across ages (dated by TCRdb to between 2014 and 2017). The library was produced with 5' RACE. TCRdb records Illumina HiSeq 2500 as the sequencer. A second 7 to 11 cycle PCR used a sample-barcoded 5' primer and a J-beta primer mix. Clones were called with MiXCR by TCRdb after fastp trimmed the public reads at Q25, and only in-frame beta chains were retained. Merged by CDR3 protein, the rows form single entries marked with the most common genes and DNA. This sample comprises more than 550,000 distinct CDR3 sequences, about a fifth of them detected only once. 20% to 25% of the sample is taken by the ten largest. Material for sequencing was blood. All receptors come from a man in his sixties or seventies in good health.

This clonotype was observed a handful of times. The CDR3 coding sequence is TGCAGTGCTAGGGACCCGAGCGGGAGTAGGAGGCATGGCTACACCTTC. This gives the protein CSARDPSGSRRHGYTF. The chain is built from TRBV20-1 and TRBJ1-2; the D is unclear. V lost 3 bases and J 6 bases, leaving 23 bases between the germline ends. Germline V gene lookup returns CDR1 DFQATT and CDR2 SNEGSKA (reference sequence). This CDR3 comprises 16 residues.

The table lists this clonotype with many counts. V usage is TRBV28 and J usage is TRBJ1-3; 7 nucleotides match TRBD1. Per the germline V gene, CDR1 is MDHEN and CDR2 is SYDVKM. The CDR3 is made up of 15 amino acids. V gave up 5 bases and J gave up 0 bases; unmatched junction bases: 4. CDR3 DNA sequence: TGTGCCAGCAGTAGACAGGGTTACTCTGGAAACACCATATATTTT. Translated: CASSRQGYSGNTIYF.

The V call is TRBV12-3 or TRBV12-4, the J call TRBJ1-1, with TRBD1 as a possible D gene (6 bases). Trimming stripped 7 bases from V and 5 bases from J, with 17 bases between. CDR3 length: 14 residues. This CDR3 reads CASTAGRGWTEAFF. CDR3 coding DNA: TGTGCCAGCACCGCGGGCAGGGGATGGACTGAAGCTTTCTTT.

V usage is TRBV5-1 and J usage is TRBJ1-4; tentative D call: TRBD1 (6 bases). The CDR3 totals 13 residues. Trimming removed 3 bases at V and 7 bases at J, with 10 bases between. Germline V gene sequence: CDR1 SGHRS, CDR2 YFSETQ. As DNA, the CDR3 is TGCGCCAGCAGCTGGGGGCCTAGTGAAAAACTGTTTTTT. The encoded protein is CASSWGPSEKLFF.

The V and J genes are TRBV25-1 and TRBJ1-6, with unresolved D. V was pared by 9 bases and J by 7 bases, with 13 bases between. This CDR3 is built from 13 residues. Germline V CDR1 and CDR2: MGHDK, SYGVNS. In DNA form, the CDR3 reads TGTGCCAGGACTCTAGGGCGGAATTCACCCCTCCACTTT. It is translated as CARTLGRNSPLHF.

The V call is TRBV20-1, the J call TRBJ1-3; perhaps TRBD1 as D (6 bases). CDR3 length: 15 amino acids. Per germline, CDR1 DFQATT and CDR2 SNEGSKA (reference sequence). V was trimmed by 1 base and J by 4 bases, leaving 14 bases between them. The CDR3 bases are TGCAGTGCTAGAGGGGGGGCAGGGCAGGGAAACACCATATATTTT. Encoded protein: CSARGGAGQGNTIYF.

This clonotype was seen at least ten times. The chain couples TRBV7-6 to TRBJ2-3; 12 bases line up with TRBD2. This CDR3 is 17 amino acids long. CDR1 SGHVS and CDR2 FNYEAQ come from the germline V gene. The junction had 4 bases not matched to a gene; V was cut back by 2 bases and J by 1 base. CDR3 loop: CASSLRTSGDGTDTQYF. In nucleotides, the CDR3 is TGTGCCAGCAGCTTAAGGACTAGCGGGGATGGCACAGATACGCAGTATTTT.

The CDR3 DNA sequence: TGTGCCAGCAGCTTAGCCCGACTAGCGGGAAAAGAGACCCAGTACTTC. This sequence encodes CASSLARLAGKETQYF. This sequence joins TRBV7-8 and TRBJ2-7; 11 bases are shared with TRBD2. The J call may be wrong; the DNA end is better matched by TRBJ2-5. The CDR3 sequence is 16 residues long. In germline, CDR1 is SGHVS, CDR2 FQNEAQ.

This clonotype was counted only a few times. This chain links TRBV6-6 with TRBJ2-1; 7 bases agree with TRBD1. V lost 2 bases, J lost 6 bases, and 4 bases stayed unmatched. This CDR3 is 14 amino acids long. Germline CDR1 MNHNY, CDR2 SVGAGI (reference sequence). The CDR3 DNA sequence: TGTGCCAGCAGTTACAGACAGGGTAGCAATGAGCAGTTCTTC. It yields the protein CASSYRQGSNEQFF.

This clonotype was observed at least ten times. This chain joins TRBV4-3 and TRBJ2-1; TRBD2 matches 8 bases. Germline lookup yields CDR1 LGHNA and CDR2 YSLEER. Unmatched junction bases numbered 10, after V lost 4 bases and J lost 5 bases. The CDR3 extends over 16 amino acids. The CDR3 nucleotides are TGCGCCAGCAGCCTGCGAGCGGGAGACCCAAACAATGAGCAGTTCTTC. Translation: CASSLRAGDPNNEQFF.

V usage is TRBV9 and J usage is TRBJ1-4; 8 nucleotides agree with TRBD1. After removal of 2 bases from V and 8 bases from J, the junction contained 8 bases not matched to a gene. The CDR3 is made up of 15 amino acids. Germline CDR1 SGDLS, CDR2 YYNGEE. The CDR3 spells CASSVPTGAGEKLFF. CDR3 coding DNA: TGTGCCAGCAGCGTCCCGACAGGGGCGGGAGAAAAACTGTTTTTT.

This chain links TRBV5-1 with TRBJ2-3; TRBD2 matches 8 bases. The CDR3 contains 15 residues. With 7 bases clipped from V and 1 base from J, the junction kept 8 bases outside the gene matches. Germline assignment: CDR1 SGHRS and CDR2 YFSETQ. CDR3: CASGDSGARTDTQYF. CDR3 in DNA: TGCGCCAGCGGGGATAGCGGGGCGCGCACAGATACGCAGTATTTT. The complete variable domain, with remaining parts taken from reference TRBV5-1 and TRBJ2-3, reads KAGVTQTPRYLIKTRGQQVTLSCSPISGHRSVSWYQQTPGQGLQFLFEYFSETQRNKGNFPGRFSGRQFSNSRSEMNVSTLELGDSALYLCASGDSGARTDTQYFGPGTRLTVL.

This clonotype was picked up a small number of times. The V gene is TRBV7-2, the J gene TRBJ1-2; unclear D gene. The V and J ends lost 6 bases and 3 bases respectively, with 5 bases between them. The CDR3 contains 11 residues. Germline-derived CDR1 and CDR2 are SGHTA and FQGNSA. CDR3 sequence reads: CASRADYGYTF. CDR3 nucleotides: TGTGCCAGCAGGGCGGACTATGGCTACACCTTC.

This clonotype came up once. V gene TRBV12-3 or TRBV12-4 combines with J gene TRBJ2-1, with 7 bases fitting TRBD1. The J call may be mistaken, given a closer DNA end match to TRBJ2-5. The CDR3 runs to 14 residues. The CDR3 reads CASSTLGGGETQYF. CDR3 nucleotide sequence: TGTGCCAGCAGTACCCTAGGGGGCGGGGAGACCCAGTACTTC.

This chain joins TRBV6-6 and TRBJ2-7; possibly TRBD2 for D (6 bases). Looked up from germline, CDR1 is MNHNY and CDR2 is SVGAGI (reference sequence). The CDR3 has 13 amino acids. The CDR3 region is CAGRGLSDYEQYV. The CDR3 region has the DNA TGTGCCGGCAGAGGACTATCGGACTACGAGCAGTACGTC.

The chain is built from TRBV12-3 or TRBV12-4 and TRBJ2-1; the match to TRBD2 covers 8 bases. The CDR3 has 14 residues. Trimming removed 4 bases from V and 7 bases from J; junction bases left unmatched: 6. The CDR3 region has the DNA TGTGCCAGCAGTTCGGGGGGGATTGGGAATGAGCAGTTCTTC. Its translation: CASSSGGIGNEQFF.

The genes are TRBV28 and TRBJ1-2; 11 bases agree with TRBD1. Per the germline V gene, CDR1 is MDHEN and CDR2 is SYDVKM. The CDR3 covers 14 residues. J was trimmed by 8 bases and V by 5 bases; bases with no gene match: 7. CDR3 sequence reads: CASSGDRGLMGYTF. CDR3 coding DNA: TGTGCCAGCAGTGGGGACAGGGGGTTAATGGGCTACACCTTC.

The table lists this clonotype with a few counts. V is TRBV20-1 and J is TRBJ2-1; D might be TRBD2 (5 bases). The CDR3 has 15 residues. Trimming stripped 4 bases from V and 13 bases from J, with 26 bases between. The germline V gene has CDR1 DFQATT and CDR2 SNEGSKA (reference sequence). The CDR3 region has the DNA TGCAGTGCTAAAGGTATAGAGGGAGTCAATTGGGAACAGTTCTTC. This sequence encodes CSAKGIEGVNWEQFF.

This clonotype came up a few times. Compared with germline, one end of the junction differs, possibly owing to a read error. The chain is built from TRBV4-3 and TRBJ2-1, with D hard to call. CDR3 length: 13 amino acids. Germline values: CDR1 LGHNA, CDR2 YSLEER. The CDR3 is CASSQGSYNELFF. The CDR3 DNA reads TGCGCCAGCAGCCAAGGGTCCTACAATGAGCTGTTCTTC.

The genes are TRBV20-1 and TRBJ2-1, with D tentatively TRBD1 (7 bases). V lost 4 bases and J 2 bases, leaving 15 bases between the germline ends. The CDR3 extends over 15 amino acids. CDR1 is DFQATT and CDR2 is SNEGSKA in the germline V gene (reference sequence). CDR3 DNA sequence: TGCAGTGCTACCCAGGGGGGTCCCACCTACAATGAGCAGTTCTTC. Translated, it gives CSATQGGPTYNEQFF.

V is TRBV5-1 and J is TRBJ2-7; D might be TRBD1 or TRBD2, each matching 5 bases. Germline V gene data show CDR1 as SGHRS and CDR2 as YFSETQ. The CDR3 spans 14 residues. The ends were cut back, 2 bases at V and 4 bases at J, with 13 bases in the middle. The CDR3: CASSFGHPGYEQYV. The CDR3 DNA follows: TGCGCCAGCAGCTTCGGACACCCGGGGTACGAGCAGTACGTC.

This clonotype turned up a few times. V usage is TRBV27 and J usage is TRBJ1-2; the D gene is possibly TRBD1 (5 bases). The ends were cut back, 4 bases at V and 3 bases at J, with 18 bases in the middle. Germline loops: CDR1 MNHEY, CDR2 SMNVEV (reference sequence). The CDR3 is made up of 16 amino acids. CDR3: CASSSIGVATYYGYTF. The DNA for the CDR3 is TGTGCCAGCAGTTCCATAGGGGTGGCAACCTACTATGGCTACACCTTC.

The V call is TRBV28, the J call TRBJ2-5, with 15 positions matching TRBD2. The CDR3 is made up of 21 amino acids. Looked up from germline, CDR1 is MDHEN and CDR2 is SYDVKM. The junction had 18 bases not matched to a gene; V was cut back by 5 bases and J by 2 bases. Here the CDR3 DNA reads TGTGCCAGCAGTCCCTGGGACACGAGGGGACTAGCGGGGGGAACGCAAGAGACCCAGTACTTC. Translation gives CASSPWDTRGLAGGTQETQYF.

This clonotype appeared many times. The rearrangement links TRBV10-3 to TRBJ1-2; no definite D call. The CDR3 is made up of 13 amino acids. V dropped 0 bases and J dropped 2 bases, with 4 bases sitting between them. The germline V gene has CDR1 ENHRY and CDR2 SYGVKD. The CDR3 loop is CAISESVNYGYTF. DNA of the CDR3: TGTGCCATCAGTGAGTCGGTAAACTATGGCTACACCTTC.

The chain is built from TRBV12-3 or TRBV12-4 and TRBJ1-1; 7 bases fit TRBD1. The junction had 8 bases not matched to a gene; V was cut back by 6 bases and J by 10 bases. This CDR3 contains 12 residues. The CDR3 nucleotides read TGTGCCAGCAGCTACGACAGGGTGACAGCTTTCTTT. Its protein product is CASSYDRVTAFF.

This chain joins TRBV20-1 and TRBJ1-2; 7 bases map to TRBD1. Germline values: CDR1 DFQATT, CDR2 SNEGSKA (reference sequence). The V gene end was trimmed by 7 bases and the J gene end by 6 bases; junction bases not matched to a gene: 11. The CDR3 sequence is 13 residues long. The chain's CDR3 is CSVHQGGIDGYTF. In nucleotides, the CDR3 is TGCAGTGTCCACCAGGGGGGTATCGATGGCTACACCTTC.

The J gene is TRBJ2-3, the V gene TRBV11-3; perhaps TRBD2 as D (6 bases). Between the trimmed V and J ends, which lost 0 bases and 4 bases, there was a span of 8 bases. This CDR3 has 14 residues. Germline assignment: CDR1 SGHNT and CDR2 YENEEA. The CDR3 DNA is TGTGCCAGCAGCTTAGAGGACTACGCAGATACGCAGTATTTT. Translated, it gives CASSLEDYADTQYF.